The entry below gives a single TCR beta chain sequence along with its context. Looked up from germline, CDR1 is LNHNV and CDR2 is YYDKDF (reference sequence). V lost 2 bases to trimming and J lost 8 bases, with 12 bases between them. This CDR3 comprises 14 residues. These data are taken from a study of blood T cell repertoires in COVID-19. As for the study in general: Acute-phase and convalescent COVID-19 samples originated in the United States, Italy and Spain. T cells, B-cell-depleted T cells, or PBMCs provided the cDNA or gDNA that served as material.

In the original workflow: How many nucleated cells were present was estimated from reference gene primer amplification. The repertoire was sequenced with immunoSEQ multiplex PCR; TCRdb's copy has only in-frame clones and lacks some. From that table come the V and J calls and clone size; the DNA was used to work out D and trimming. The table includes around 70,000 clones, approximately 79% detected once. The TCR was taken from a man in his sixties with acute or convalescent COVID-19. The sequenced sample was peripheral blood. This rearrangement joins TRBV15 to TRBJ1-4; D is unclear. CDR3 protein: CATSRPQEEEKLFF. The CDR3 nucleotides are TGTGCCACCAGCAGACCTCAGGAGGAGGAAAAACTGTTTTTT.